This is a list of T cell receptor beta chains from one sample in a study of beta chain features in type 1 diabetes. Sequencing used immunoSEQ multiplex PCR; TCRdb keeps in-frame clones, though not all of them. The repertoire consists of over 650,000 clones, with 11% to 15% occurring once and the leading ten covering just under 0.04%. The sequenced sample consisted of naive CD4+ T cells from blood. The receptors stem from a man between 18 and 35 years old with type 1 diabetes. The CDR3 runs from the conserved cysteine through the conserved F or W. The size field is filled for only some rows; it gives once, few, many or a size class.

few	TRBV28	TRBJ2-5	CASRDRGQETQYF
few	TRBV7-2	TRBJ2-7	CASSSQVEQYF
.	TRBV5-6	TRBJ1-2	CASRTAGGKGYTF
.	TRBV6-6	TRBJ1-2	CASSNHRDRGGYTF
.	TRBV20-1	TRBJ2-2	CSARGTGELFF
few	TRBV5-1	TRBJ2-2	CASSLRLYDTGELFF
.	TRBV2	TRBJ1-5	CASSEAAGAEHF
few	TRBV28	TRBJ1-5	CASSLDPGGAGMQPQHF
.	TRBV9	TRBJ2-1	CASSVTSGLSYNEQFF
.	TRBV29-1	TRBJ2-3	CSVERLAESTDTQYF
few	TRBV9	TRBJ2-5	CASSPRGGEQETQYF
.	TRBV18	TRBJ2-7	CASSRDREKSRLF
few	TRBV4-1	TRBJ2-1	CASRGASYNEQFF
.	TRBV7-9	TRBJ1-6	CASSLTNSPLHF
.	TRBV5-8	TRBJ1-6	CASSLTGGRDSPLHF
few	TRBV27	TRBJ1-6	CAAGGTNSPLHF
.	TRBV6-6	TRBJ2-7	CATSLRTGPFRQYF
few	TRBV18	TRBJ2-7	CASSPTSGDYEQYF
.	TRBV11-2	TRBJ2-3	CASTTRQAGTDTQYF
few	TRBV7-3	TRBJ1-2	CASSLRTADGYTF
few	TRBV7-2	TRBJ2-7	CASSLTDRENEQYF
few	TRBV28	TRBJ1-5	CASSYTGLNQPQHF
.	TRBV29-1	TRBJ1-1	CSVGGPAGGGEAFF
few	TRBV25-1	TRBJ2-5	CASSEGGGRKTQYF
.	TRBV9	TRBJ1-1	CASSVGQGAMNTEAFF
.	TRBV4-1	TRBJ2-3	CASSPTSTDTQYF
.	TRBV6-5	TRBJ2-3	CASSYSLVTSDTQYF
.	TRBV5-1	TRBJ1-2	CASSPQGGPGYTF
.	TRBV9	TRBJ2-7	CASSVGVPPYEQYF
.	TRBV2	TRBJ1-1	CASSVPLQATEAFF
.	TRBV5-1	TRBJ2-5	CASSLSSGPEGETQYF
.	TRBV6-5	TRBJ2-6	CASSYTDSSGANVLTF
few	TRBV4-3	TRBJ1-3	CASSQDTGTGTGNTIYF
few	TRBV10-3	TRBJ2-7	CAIRRTSGGSGEQYF
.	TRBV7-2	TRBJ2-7	CASSLGTGVYEQYF
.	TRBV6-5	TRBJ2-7	CASSYDRGYYEQYF
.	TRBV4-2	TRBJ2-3	CASSPADSGMADTQYF
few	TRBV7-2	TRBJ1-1	CASSLFGQISHTEAFF
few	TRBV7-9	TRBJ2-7	CASSPRTVSYEQYF
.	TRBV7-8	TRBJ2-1	CASSFGSGGPNEQFF
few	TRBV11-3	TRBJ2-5	CASSSSPRETQYF
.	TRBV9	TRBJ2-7	CASSTGGEQYF